This T cell receptor (beta chain) stems from a study of T-cell reconstitution after alpha-beta-depleted transplantation in children. The library targeted TCRbeta and was prepared with unique molecular identifiers. Each CDR3 protein gets one entry after TCRdb re-called the PCR reads with MiXCR. This repertoire shows around 200,000 distinct CDR3 sequences, more than 15% found once; its top ten account for just under 45%. Trimming left V 6 bases short and J 0 bases short, with 15 bases between. The CDR3 has 15 residues. Germline V gene lookup returns CDR1 SQVTM and CDR2 ANQGSEA. Study findings and constraints: Several patients had high TCRbeta diversity at day 60; it came from surviving recipient T cells and thymic progenitors. Newly produced T cells mostly accounted for T-cell counts and diversity one year post-transplant. Alpha-beta T cells present about two months after transplant were reported to originate from several hundred expanded graft clones.

This clonotype was detected a few times. Its matching antigen is unknown. The chain has TRBV29-1 and TRBJ2-1, with D possibly matching TRBD1 (6 bases). The input for sequencing was PBMCs, mostly from graft donor cells, taken 360 days after TCRalphabeta/CD19-depleted stem cell transplant. This clonotype was obtained from a male patient aged 2 to 10 who had a stem cell transplant for acute lymphoblastic leukemia, so the T cells may come from the graft donor. The CDR3 sequence is CSVPGHSSSYNEQFF. CDR3 coding DNA: TGCAGCGTCCCGGGACACTCGAGCTCCTACAATGAGCAGTTCTTC.